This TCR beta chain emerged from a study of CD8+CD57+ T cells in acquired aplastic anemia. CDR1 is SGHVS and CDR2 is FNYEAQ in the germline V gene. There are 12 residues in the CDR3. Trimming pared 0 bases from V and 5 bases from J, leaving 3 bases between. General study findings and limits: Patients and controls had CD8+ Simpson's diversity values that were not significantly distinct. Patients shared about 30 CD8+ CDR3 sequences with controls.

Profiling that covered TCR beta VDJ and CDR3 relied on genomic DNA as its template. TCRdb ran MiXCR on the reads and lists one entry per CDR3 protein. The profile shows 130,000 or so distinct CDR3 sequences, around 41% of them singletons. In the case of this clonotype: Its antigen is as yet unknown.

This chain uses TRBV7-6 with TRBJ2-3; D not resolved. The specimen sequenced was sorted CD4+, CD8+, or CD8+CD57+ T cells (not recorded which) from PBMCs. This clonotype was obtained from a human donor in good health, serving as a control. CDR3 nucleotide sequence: TGTGCCAGCAGCTTAGCGCGAGATACGCAGTATTTT. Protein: CASSLARDTQYF.